A selection of T cell receptor beta chains follows, all from one sample in a study of CXCR3-negative and CXCR3-positive naive CD8 T cells. From the 5' RACE reads, TCRdb lists one entry per CDR3 protein and no DNA. The listing records 150,000 to 160,000 distinct CDR3 sequences. The sequenced sample consisted of naive CXCR3+ CD8+ T cells from blood. The receptors were gathered from a human donor in good health. Some clones in this sample may be carry-over from other donors' samples. CDR3s include the opening cysteine and the closing phenylalanine or tryptophan. Each record gives: J gene, V gene, CDR3 protein.

TRBJ2-1 | TRBV20-1 | CSAIAGEVGNEQFF
TRBJ2-7 | TRBV28 | CASSFGLGRGSGSYEQYF
TRBJ2-7 | TRBV11-2 | CASSSPGTLYEQYF
TRBJ2-7 | TRBV7-2 | CASSSGTSGSLYEQYF
TRBJ2-1 | TRBV11-3 | CASSPRLGVGNEQFF
TRBJ1-2 | TRBV4-1 | CASSQDGGGSLYGYTF
TRBJ1-1 | TRBV5-1 | CASSLYSSGMNTEAFF
TRBJ2-1 | TRBV7-8 | CASSLGTSGYNEQFF
TRBJ1-2 | TRBV19 | CASSNGLREPDYGYTF
TRBJ2-7 | TRBV20-1 | CSARGPAGAVWEQYF
TRBJ2-3 | TRBV21-1 | CASSNKRLRTRHTQYF
TRBJ2-3 | TRBV11-2 | CASSLGLTSTDTQYF
TRBJ2-7 | TRBV27 | CASSFRFGAYEQYF
TRBJ1-6 | TRBV12-3/TRBV12-4 | CASSPGQDNSPLHF
TRBJ2-2 | TRBV4-3 | CASSQGVGDLNTGELFF
TRBJ2-3 | TRBV7-6 | CASSLARADTQYF
TRBJ2-1 | TRBV12-3/TRBV12-4 | CASGWGTHNEQFF
TRBJ2-7 | TRBV4-1 | CASSQVKWGSYEQYF
TRBJ2-7 | TRBV6-6 | CASSYNVETYEQYF
TRBJ2-7 | TRBV11-2 | CASSLYGSYEQYF
TRBJ2-2 | TRBV29-1 | CSVGAWGTGELFF
TRBJ1-1 | TRBV6-5 | CASSYSASGAEAFF